The 22 T cell receptor beta chains presented below share a single source sample, sequenced in a study of blood T cell repertoires in COVID-19. TCRdb's copy holds only in-frame clones and misses some; the assay was immunoSEQ multiplex PCR. Of 150,000 to 200,000 clones in the sample, about 93% are singletons; the top ten hold 4.5% to 5.5%. Source material: peripheral blood. The origin of the receptors is a woman in her 50s with acute or convalescent COVID-19.

The chain links TRBV2 to TRBJ1-1; unclear D gene. CDR3 length equals 14 residues. Germline assignment: CDR1 SNHLY and CDR2 FYNNEI. Deletions cut 6 bases from V and 5 bases from J, with 16 bases between. CDR3 in amino acids: CASRVTGGGTEAFF. For the CDR3, the DNA is TGTGCCAGCAGGGTAACTGGTGGCGGAACTGAAGCTTTCTTT. The full variable domain, completed using reference TRBV2 and TRBJ1-1, is EPEVTQTPSHQVTQMGQEVILRCVPISNHLYFYWYRQILGQKVEFLVSFYNNEISEKSEIFDDQFSVERPDGSNFTLKIRSTKLEDSAMYFCASRVTGGGTEAFFGQGTRLTVV.

The chain is built from TRBV19 and TRBJ2-2; D is possibly TRBD1 (6 bases). The CDR3 sequence is 13 residues long. The germline V and J ends were trimmed by 1 base and 8 bases, with 8 bases remaining between them. The germline gives CDR1 LNHDA, CDR2 SQIVND (reference sequence). The CDR3 DNA reads as TGTGCCAGTAGTATAGGGACAGTTGGGGAGCTGTTTTTT. It is translated as CASSIGTVGELFF.

DNA of the CDR3: TGTGCCACCAGCAGAGCACAGGGGAATAATTCACCCCTCCACTTT. Amino acids: CATSRAQGNNSPLHF. The V and J genes are TRBV15 and TRBJ1-6; 7 positions match TRBD1. Germline CDR1 reads LNHNV; CDR2 reads YYDKDF (reference sequence). The CDR3 spans 15 residues. V gave up 1 base and J gave up 5 bases; unmatched junction bases: 2. The full variable domain, rest sourced from reference TRBV15 and TRBJ1-6, is DAMVIQNPRYQVTQFGKPVTLSCSQTLNHNVMYWYQQKSSQAPKLLFHYYDKDFNNEADTPDNFQSRRPNTSFCFLDIRSPGLGDTAMYLCATSRAQGNNSPLHFGNGTRLTVT.

This rearrangement joins TRBV6-2 or TRBV6-3 to TRBJ2-1; TRBD2 matches 12 bases. The CDR3 runs 15 residues. Germline V gives CDR1 MNHEY, CDR2 SVGEGT. The V gene end was trimmed by 5 bases and the J gene end by 10 bases; junction bases not matched to a gene: 9. Here the CDR3 reads CASSTGLAGHREQFF. The CDR3 DNA sequence: TGTGCCAGCAGTACCGGACTAGCGGGGCATAGGGAGCAGTTCTTC.

This chain links TRBV5-1 with TRBJ1-2; no firm D call. Per germline, CDR1 SGHRS and CDR2 YFSETQ. The CDR3 contains 14 residues. V was pared by 6 bases and J by 2 bases, with 14 bases between. The CDR3 DNA reads as TGCGCCAGCATCTCACAGTGGCGAAACTATGGCTACACCTTC. Its protein is CASISQWRNYGYTF.

The chain combines TRBV9 with TRBJ1-5, with D perhaps TRBD1 (5 bases). Germline V gene lookup returns CDR1 SGDLS and CDR2 YYNGEE. This CDR3 has 14 residues. The V end lost 3 bases, the J end lost 7 bases, and 14 bases lay between the germline ends. The CDR3 DNA reads TGTGCCAGCAGCGCTGGGGGGAGGAGACAGCCCCAGCATTTT. Residues: CASSAGGRRQPQHF.

This chain links TRBV11-2 with TRBJ1-4; 8 bases fit TRBD1. V lost 4 bases to trimming and J lost 4 bases; unmatched junction nucleotides: 5. Germline V gene lookup returns CDR1 SGHAT and CDR2 FQNNGV. This CDR3 contains 15 residues. Here the CDR3 reads CASSWTGSYNEKLFF. Here the CDR3 DNA reads TGTGCCAGCAGCTGGACAGGGAGCTATAATGAAAAACTGTTTTTT.

This clone was counted a single time. The V call is TRBV6-5, the J call TRBJ2-2; a weak D match, TRBD2 (6 bases). In germline, CDR1 is MNHEY, CDR2 SVGAGI. The CDR3 spans 13 residues. V lost 9 bases, J lost 3 bases, and 11 bases lay in between. CDR3 in amino acids: CASWWGDTGELFF. As DNA, the CDR3 is TGTGCCAGTTGGTGGGGGGACACCGGGGAGCTGTTTTTT.

The V call is TRBV21-1, the J call TRBJ1-6; TRBD1 reflects the table's D call only, with no check against the DNA. TRBV21-1 is deemed a pseudogene. The CDR3 extends over 15 amino acids. This CDR3 is CASSPGQGNNSPLHF. In DNA form, the CDR3 reads TGTGCCAGCAGCCCGGGACAGGGGAATAATTCACCCCTCCACTTT.

This chain connects TRBV19 to TRBJ1-6, with D maybe TRBD1 (6 bases). This CDR3 contains 15 residues. The V gene's germline CDR1 is LNHDA and CDR2 SQIVND (reference sequence). The ends were cut back, 4 bases at V and 7 bases at J, with 14 bases in the middle. CDR3 loop: CASSSRGARNSPLHF. CDR3 coding DNA: TGTGCCAGTAGTAGCCGGGGGGCAAGGAATTCACCCCTCCACTTT.

This sequence joins TRBV4-2 and TRBJ1-2, with D maybe TRBD1 (5 bases). This CDR3 has 16 amino acids. V was shortened by 1 base and J by 0 bases, with 12 bases between the two germline ends. The V gene's germline CDR1 is LGHNA and CDR2 YNFKEQ. DNA of the CDR3: TGTGCCAGCAGCCAAGTTAATACAGGCTCTAACTATGGCTACACCTTC. This codes for CASSQVNTGSNYGYTF.

Only a few counts were recorded for this clone. The chain carries TRBV18 and TRBJ2-7, with 7 bases fitting TRBD1. The ends lost 3 bases at V and 2 bases at J; junction bases unmatched: 1. CDR1 is KGHSH, CDR2 LQKENI, per germline. This CDR3 is 13 amino acids long. The CDR3 sequence is CASSPDRTYEQYF. Here the CDR3 DNA reads TGTGCCAGCTCACCGGACAGGACCTACGAGCAGTACTTC.

The genes are TRBV15 and TRBJ1-2; unclear D gene. Germline-derived CDR1 and CDR2 are LNHNV and YYDKDF (reference sequence). Trimming removed 1 base at V and 2 bases at J, with 8 bases between. This CDR3 region has 14 residues. The CDR3 loop reads CATSRAGGNYGYTF. CDR3 DNA: TGTGCCACCAGCAGAGCGGGAGGGAACTATGGCTACACCTTC.

The gene calls are TRBV18 and TRBJ2-6; D uncertain. The CDR3 runs to 16 residues. Germline V gene lookup returns CDR1 KGHSH and CDR2 LQKENI. V was pared by 4 bases and J by 0 bases, with 10 bases between. The CDR3 loop reads CASSRRSLSGANVLTF. The CDR3 nucleotides are TGTGCCAGCTCACGGAGATCGCTCTCTGGGGCCAACGTCCTGACTTTC.

The chain combines TRBV7-3 with TRBJ2-3, with 7 bases matching TRBD2. The CDR3 consists of 16 residues. The germline gives CDR1 SGHTA, CDR2 FQGTGA. Trimming removed 1 base from V and 0 bases from J; junction bases left unmatched: 4. CDR3 residues: CASSLISGTSTDTQYF. In DNA form, the CDR3 reads TGTGCCAGCAGCTTAATAAGCGGGACTAGCACAGATACGCAGTATTTT.

The rearrangement joins TRBV29-1 to TRBJ1-2; D call uncertain. V lost 3 bases, J lost 5 bases, and 10 bases lay in between. The V gene's germline CDR1 is SQVTM and CDR2 ANQGSEA. This CDR3 is built from 12 residues. CDR3 sequence: CSVEAGPYGYTF. The CDR3 nucleotides read TGCAGCGTTGAGGCTGGGCCTTATGGCTACACCTTC.

The chain carries TRBV28 and TRBJ2-1; D ambiguous. This CDR3 has 15 residues. CDR1 and CDR2 (germline): MDHEN, SYDVKM. The V end was cut by 4 bases, the J end by 3 bases, with 13 bases between. The CDR3 DNA is TGTGCCAGCAGTTCCCCTACGCTCGGCTACAATGAGCAGTTCTTC. This translates into CASSSPTLGYNEQFF.

V gene TRBV6-5 combines with J gene TRBJ1-6; the D gene is possibly TRBD1 (5 bases). The V end lost 3 bases, the J end lost 9 bases, and 18 bases lay between the germline ends. The CDR3 length is 16 residues. Germline V gene sequence: CDR1 MNHEY, CDR2 SVGAGI. The DNA for the CDR3 is TGTGCCAGCAGTTATGCCCCGCCAGGGCACATTTCACCCCTCCACTTT. As protein: CASSYAPPGHISPLHF.

This chain links TRBV3-1 (or the pseudogene TRBV3-2) with TRBJ1-3; the D gene is possibly TRBD1 (5 bases). CDR1 and CDR2 from the germline V gene are LGHDT and YNNKEL (reference sequence). The V end lost 5 bases, the J end lost 0 bases, and 11 bases lay between the germline ends. This CDR3 comprises 15 residues. This CDR3 is CASSETRGSGNTIYF. The CDR3 bases are TGTGCCAGCAGCGAGACTAGGGGCTCTGGAAACACCATATATTTT.

In this sample, this clone turned up a few times. The gene calls are TRBV2 and TRBJ2-1, with D tentatively TRBD2 (5 bases). Deletions cut 2 bases from V and 5 bases from J, with 22 bases between. CDR3 length: 18 amino acids. Germline CDR1 SNHLY, CDR2 FYNNEI. The CDR3 DNA reads as TGTGCCAGCAGTGAACAGAGTCTCGGACTTTTGATCGACAATGAGCAGTTCTTC. This gives the protein CASSEQSLGLLIDNEQFF.

The J gene is TRBJ2-1, the V gene TRBV27, with D possibly TRBD2 on 6 matching bases. This CDR3 contains 13 residues. CDR1 is MNHEY and CDR2 is SMNVEV in the germline V gene (reference sequence). Trimming shortened V by 6 bases and J by 5 bases, and 11 bases separated the two germline ends. Here the CDR3 reads CASRGWGDNEQFF. The CDR3 DNA is TGTGCCAGCAGGGGGTGGGGGGACAATGAGCAGTTCTTC.

This chain joins TRBV19 and TRBJ1-2; 9 bases fit TRBD1. V shed 6 bases, J shed 4 bases, and the junction held 12 bases outside the gene matches. Germline V gene sequence: CDR1 LNHDA, CDR2 SQIVND (reference sequence). The CDR3 has 16 residues. Here the CDR3 DNA reads TGTGCCAGTAGACCAACATCCGGACAGGGGTTCTATGGCTACACCTTC. Translated: CASRPTSGQGFYGYTF.